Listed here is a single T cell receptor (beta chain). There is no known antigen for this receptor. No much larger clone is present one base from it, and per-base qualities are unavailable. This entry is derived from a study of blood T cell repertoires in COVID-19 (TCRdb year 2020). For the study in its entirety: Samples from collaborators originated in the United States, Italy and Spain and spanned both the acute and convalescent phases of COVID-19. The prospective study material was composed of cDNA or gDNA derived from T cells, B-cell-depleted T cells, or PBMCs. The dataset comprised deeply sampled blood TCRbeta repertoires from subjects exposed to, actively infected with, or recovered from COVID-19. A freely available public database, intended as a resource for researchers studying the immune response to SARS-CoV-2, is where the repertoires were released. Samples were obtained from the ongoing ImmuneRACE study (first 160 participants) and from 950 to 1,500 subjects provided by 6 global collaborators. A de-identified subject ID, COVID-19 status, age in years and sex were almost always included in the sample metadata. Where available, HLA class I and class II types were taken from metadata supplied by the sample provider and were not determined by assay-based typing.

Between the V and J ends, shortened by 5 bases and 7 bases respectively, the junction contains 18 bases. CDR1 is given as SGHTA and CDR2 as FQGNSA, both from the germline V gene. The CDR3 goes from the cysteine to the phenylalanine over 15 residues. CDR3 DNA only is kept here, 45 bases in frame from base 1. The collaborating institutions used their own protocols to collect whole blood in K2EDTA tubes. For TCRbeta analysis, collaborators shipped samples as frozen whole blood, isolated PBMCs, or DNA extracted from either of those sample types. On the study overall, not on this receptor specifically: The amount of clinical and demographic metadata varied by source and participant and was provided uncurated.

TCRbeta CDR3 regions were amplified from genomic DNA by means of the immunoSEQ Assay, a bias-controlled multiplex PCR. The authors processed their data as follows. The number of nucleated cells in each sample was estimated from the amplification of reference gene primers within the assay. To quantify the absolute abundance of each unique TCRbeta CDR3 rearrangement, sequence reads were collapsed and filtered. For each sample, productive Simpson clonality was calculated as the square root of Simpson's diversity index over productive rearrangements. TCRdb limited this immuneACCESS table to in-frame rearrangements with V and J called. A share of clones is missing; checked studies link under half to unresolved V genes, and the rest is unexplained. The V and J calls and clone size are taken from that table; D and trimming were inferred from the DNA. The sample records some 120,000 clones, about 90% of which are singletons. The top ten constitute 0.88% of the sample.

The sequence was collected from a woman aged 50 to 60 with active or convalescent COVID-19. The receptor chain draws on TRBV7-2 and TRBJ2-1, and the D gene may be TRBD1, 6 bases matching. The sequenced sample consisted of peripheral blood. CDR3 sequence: CASSLRGLFRNEQFF. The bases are TGTGCCAGCAGCCTAAGGGGGTTGTTTCGGAATGAGCAGTTCTTC. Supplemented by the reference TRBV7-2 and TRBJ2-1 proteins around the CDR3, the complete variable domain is GAGVSQSPSNKVTEKGKDVELRCDPISGHTALYWYRQSLGQGLEFLIYFQGNSAPDKSGLPSDRFSAERTGGSVSTLTIQRTQQEDSAVYLCASSLRGLFRNEQFFGPGTRLTVL.